This TCR beta chain was sequenced in a study of T cell responses to AZD1222 COVID-19 vaccine (dated by TCRdb to about 2021). Regarding the research as a whole: AZD1222 recipients with second doses at about 4 weeks or about 12 weeks were pooled, because spike-specific TCR depth and breadth did not differ between schedules. A total of just over 230 trial participants underwent TCR sequencing, of whom approximately 210 received two doses of AZD1222 and 26 received two doses of the MenACWY control vaccine. Trial participants were enrolled by age into 18-55, 56-69 and 70-plus year subgroups, with around 140, 26 and 57 TCR-sequenced participants respectively. What the research found in general, with its limitations: Nearly half of unique spike-specific TCRs reportedly recognized epitopes outside regions mutated in the B.1.351 and B.1.1.7 variants. Because no samples from the day 14 peak response were available, repertoires could be characterized only after the peak T cell response. After two AZD1222 doses, spike-specific TCR breadth and depth were significantly higher than at day 0 and than in MenACWY recipients. CD4 TCRs associated with the vaccine covered the entire spike protein, and the dominant responses were in regions 160-218 and 743-854. In the small 56-69-year group, the increase in depth fell short of significance, most likely because of low power. Most participants were white British and females outnumbered males, and the authors suggested that clonal diversity may have been underestimated. Conclusions about previously exposed vaccinees were limited because only six or seven AZD1222 recipients were SARS-CoV-2 seropositive at baseline.

This sample's time point label indicates: baseline before first vaccination. Vaccinee samples came from UK trials COV001 and COV002, including a single-blind randomized controlled phase 2/3 trial of AZD1222 (ChAdOx1 nCoV-19) in healthy adults. For TCRbeta chain sequencing, PBMC samples were collected from trial participants at day 0 and at day 28 after the second dose. The CDR3 regions of human TCRbeta chains were analyzed by immunosequencing. For the original study's pipeline: Repertoire TCRs were matched against a reference library of SARS-CoV-2-specific TCRs generated with the MIRA antigen-specificity platform. Breadth meant the fraction of unique TCRs that were SARS-CoV-2-associated, whereas depth meant the fraction of total T cells that were SARS-CoV-2-associated. Using the MIRA data, each spike-specific TCR was assigned both to the spike region to which the TCR was reactive and to a CD4 or CD8 class. Log10-transformed breadth and depth values were compared by one-way ANOVA with Sidak's multiple comparisons tests. TCRdb provides this immuneACCESS table in a form limited to in-frame rearrangements. Some clones are lacking; in checked studies, under half of them reflect an unresolved V gene, and why the rest are absent is not known. For V, J and clone size, that table is used; D and trimming come from the DNA. The sample table lists 150,000 to 200,000 clones, around 92% of them with a count of one. The top ten constitute more than 0.8% of the sample.

The CDR3 contains 19 residues, cysteine and phenylalanine counted. CDR3 DNA only is kept here, 57 bases in frame from base 1. Trimming accounts for 4 bases at V and 1 base at J, while the number of junction bases matched to no gene is 13. The germline V gene supplies CDR1 LGHNA and CDR2 YNFKEQ. Remarks on this clone: Its antigen target is currently unknown. No base quality information exists; no much larger clone differs at one position.

Rearrangement joined TRBV4-2 to TRBJ2-3; 11 bases in between match TRBD2. This TCR derives from an adult in good health. Source: peripheral blood, taken on day 0 of AZD1222 vaccination. The CDR3 reads CASSPSGGLRFVGTDTQYF. The nucleotide sequence is given as TGTGCCAGCAGCCCTAGCGGGGGGCTTAGATTCGTCGGCACAGATACGCAGTATTTT.